This T cell receptor beta chain emerged from a study of T cell responses to AZD1222 COVID-19 vaccine. Study-wide findings and caveats: Only a handful of individuals given AZD1222 were seropositive at baseline. Most donors were white British, females outnumbered males, and clonal diversity was possibly underestimated. A rise in Spike-specific TCR breadth and depth followed two AZD1222 doses.

The junction had 10 bases not matched to a gene; V was cut back by 4 bases and J by 2 bases. This CDR3 comprises 16 residues. Germline V gives CDR1 SGDLS, CDR2 YYNGEE. Generated by immunoSEQ multiplex PCR, the TCRdb table keeps only in-frame clones and is missing some. The top ten hold about 4.5% of the sample, which has about 94,000 clones, 85% seen once. Comment on this clone: Its antigen is not identified.

The sequencing here drew on peripheral blood, taken 28 days after the second AZD1222 dose. The source of this sequence is an adult who received the AZD1222 COVID-19 vaccine. The genes are TRBV9 and TRBJ2-3; TRBD1 matches at 7 bases. CDR3 nucleotide sequence: TGTGCCAGCAGCTTCCAGACAGGGAATCCCACAGATACGCAGTATTTT. Encoded protein: CASSFQTGNPTDTQYF.